This T cell receptor beta chain was profiled in a study of tumor and adjacent non-tumor tissue in lung cancer. The study, taken as a whole, reports: Patients with more diverse tumor TCRs had worse survival. TCR diversity was significantly greater in tumor than normal lung tissue.

A modified ARM-PCR protocol with three rounds of nested PCR amplified TCRbeta. TCRdb passed the multiplex PCR reads through MiXCR, listing each CDR3 protein once. The sample has under 250,000 distinct CDR3 sequences, around 71% seen once. Concerning this clonotype itself: Its antigen is unidentified. Relative to the germline gene, one junction end is altered; a read error may explain this.

CDR3 length: 14 residues. This sample's RNA came from whole unsorted tissue. Donors were chemotherapy-naive, newly diagnosed lung cancer surgical patients in China, August–late 2014. The material sequenced was lung tumor tissue. The receptor comes from a man aged 55 to 70 with non-small cell lung cancer. The chain recombines TRBV12-3 or TRBV12-4 with TRBJ2-2, with D possibly being TRBD2 (5 bases). The CDR3, as DNA: TGTGCCGCAACGGAGAAGGGAAACACCGGGGAGCTGTTTTTC. Translated, it gives CAATEKGNTGELFF.